This TCR beta chain was profiled in a study of blood T cell repertoires in COVID-19 (dated by TCRdb to the early 2020s). As for the study more broadly: The collaborator samples originated in the United States, Italy and Spain and spanned the acute and convalescent phases of COVID-19. The samples were drawn from the first 160 participants of the ongoing ImmuneRACE study and from some 1,300 subjects provided by 6 global collaborators. The material from the prospective study consisted of cDNA or gDNA derived from T cells, B-cell-depleted T cells, or PBMCs. Where HLA class I and class II types were available, the types were taken from metadata supplied by the sample provider, not from assay-based typing. A freely available public database, intended as a resource for researchers studying the immune response to SARS-CoV-2, is where the repertoires were released. Deeply sampled blood TCRbeta repertoires from subjects exposed to, actively infected with, or recovered from COVID-19 were included in the dataset. Nearly every sample came with metadata listing a de-identified subject ID, COVID-19 status, age in years and sex.

Another Seattle source contributed samples from volunteer blood donors who had recovered from COVID-19. Each collaborating institution followed its own protocols to collect whole blood in K2EDTA tubes. For TCRbeta analysis, collaborators shipped samples as frozen whole blood, isolated PBMCs, or DNA extracted from either of those sample types. Study-level results and caveats: The amount of clinical and demographic metadata varied by source and participant and was provided uncurated.

The immunoSEQ Assay, a bias-controlled multiplex PCR, was used to amplify TCRbeta CDR3 regions from genomic DNA. In the original analysis: The number of nucleated cells in each sample was estimated from the amplification of reference gene primers within the assay. To quantify the absolute abundance of each unique TCRbeta CDR3 rearrangement, sequence reads were collapsed and filtered. Productive Simpson clonality was computed per sample as the square root of Simpson's diversity index over productive rearrangements. Sourced from immuneACCESS, this table was stored by TCRdb with only in-frame sequences that have V and J called. A share of the clones is absent; for the studies checked, an unresolved V gene accounts for under half, and the remainder has no known explanation. That table furnishes V, J and clone size, whereas the DNA furnished D and trimming. The sample records some 120,000 clones, approximately 83% of which are singletons. The biggest ten clones account for around 17% of the sample.

To note about this clone: Its antigen is unknown. Per-base qualities were not stored, and no clone one base away is much larger.

Including the terminal cysteine and phenylalanine, the CDR3 comprises 15 residues. Left in the record is the CDR3 DNA by itself, 45 bases read in frame from the first base. CDR1 and CDR2 are drawn from the germline V gene: SGHRS, YFSETQ. Trimming costs V 1 base and J 0 bases, and their ends lie 8 bases apart. This receptor was identified in a woman aged 50 to 65 who had recovered from COVID-19. The sample consisted of peripheral blood. Rearrangement joined TRBV5-1 to TRBJ2-1, with TRBD2 tentatively as D gene (5 bases match). For the CDR3, the sequence is CASSLRTSSYNEQFF. The sequence in DNA is TGCGCCAGCAGCTTGCGTACTAGCTCCTACAATGAGCAGTTCTTC.